This entry describes one T cell receptor beta chain. Its target antigen remains unknown. Qualities for individual bases were not recorded, and no much larger clone is one base off. These data are taken from a study of OX40 agonist ivuxolimab in advanced cancers. With regard to the full study: Ivuxolimab was an agonistic, fully human IgG2 monoclonal antibody directed against OX40 (CD134), a costimulatory receptor. Among the approximately 50 dose-escalation patients, roughly 20 had hepatocellular carcinoma, roughly 15 melanoma, 9 renal cell carcinoma and 9 head and neck cancer. Patients were allowed to have had prior anti-PD-1, anti-PD-L1 or anti-CTLA-4 therapy, and around 37% of the dose-escalation patients had previously received checkpoint inhibitors. The paper describes the monotherapy dose-escalation part (N = 52 patients) of the phase I trial of ivuxolimab. Peripheral TCRbeta sequencing aimed to test whether ivuxolimab altered TCR sequence diversity and caused clonal T-cell expansion. The dose-escalation cohort was over 70% male with a mean age of approximately 60 years, ranging from roughly 23 to 80. Intravenous ivuxolimab was administered to patients every 2 weeks at six dose levels: 0.01, 0.1, 0.3, 1.5, 3 and 10 mg/kg. Partial responses occurred in three dose-escalation patients: two with cutaneous melanoma and one with hepatocellular carcinoma.

For sequencing of the TCRbeta CDR3 region, genomic DNA was extracted from the sorted cells. The immunoSEQ Assay was used for sequencing of TCRbeta CDR3 regions. Here the immuneACCESS table is served through TCRdb, limited to in-frame sequences with V and J called. Missing clones are a known gap in these copies; in checked studies unresolved V genes cover under half, and the rest lacks a known reason. Counted in this sample were about 86,000 clones; roughly 87% of them appeared once. The ten largest make up 1.3% to 1.5% of the sample. Looking up the germline V gene yields CDR1 SGHVS and CDR2 FQNEAQ. The CDR3 goes from the cysteine to the phenylalanine over 15 residues. Of all the DNA, just the CDR3 is kept, 45 bases in frame from base 1. The germline ends are 16 bases apart after V is trimmed by 7 bases and J by 4 bases. Results and caveats for the whole study, not just this receptor: In the 0.1-3.0 mg/kg groups, partial responders had among the lowest normalized peripheral clonal expansion, particularly in CD8+ T cells. After ivuxolimab, CD8+ T cells had more expanded clones than CD4+ T cells on average. Low levels of normalized T-cell clonal expansion were also seen in some patients who did not respond. Which antigens the clonally expanded peripheral T cells were specific for was not determined. At doses of 0.1 to 3.0 mg/kg, clonal expansion of both CD4+ and CD8+ blood T cells was observed from baseline to week 6.

Patients with autoimmune disease history or receiving systemic immunosuppression were excluded from the trial. In every dose cohort, peripheral blood was drawn for TCR sequencing at baseline, cycle 4 day 1, and cycle 7 day 1. The samples were drawn from a first-in-human, open-label, multicenter phase I dose-escalation trial of ivuxolimab. Adults with locally advanced or metastatic melanoma, renal cell, hepatocellular, or head and neck squamous cell carcinoma were enrolled in the trial. Before TCR sequencing, CD4+ and CD8+ T cells were separately sorted from peripheral blood. This chain joins TRBV7-8 to TRBJ2-2; TRBD2 is a weak D gene call, 5 bases matching. Sequenced material: CD4+ or CD8+ T cells sorted from blood, taken in a trial of the OX40 agonist ivuxolimab. The origin of this receptor is an adult with an advanced solid tumor such as melanoma, head and neck, liver or kidney cancer. The CDR3 region reads CASTPLRAGTGELFF. The bases are TGTGCCAGCACCCCATTGCGGGCGGGCACCGGGGAGCTGTTTTTT.